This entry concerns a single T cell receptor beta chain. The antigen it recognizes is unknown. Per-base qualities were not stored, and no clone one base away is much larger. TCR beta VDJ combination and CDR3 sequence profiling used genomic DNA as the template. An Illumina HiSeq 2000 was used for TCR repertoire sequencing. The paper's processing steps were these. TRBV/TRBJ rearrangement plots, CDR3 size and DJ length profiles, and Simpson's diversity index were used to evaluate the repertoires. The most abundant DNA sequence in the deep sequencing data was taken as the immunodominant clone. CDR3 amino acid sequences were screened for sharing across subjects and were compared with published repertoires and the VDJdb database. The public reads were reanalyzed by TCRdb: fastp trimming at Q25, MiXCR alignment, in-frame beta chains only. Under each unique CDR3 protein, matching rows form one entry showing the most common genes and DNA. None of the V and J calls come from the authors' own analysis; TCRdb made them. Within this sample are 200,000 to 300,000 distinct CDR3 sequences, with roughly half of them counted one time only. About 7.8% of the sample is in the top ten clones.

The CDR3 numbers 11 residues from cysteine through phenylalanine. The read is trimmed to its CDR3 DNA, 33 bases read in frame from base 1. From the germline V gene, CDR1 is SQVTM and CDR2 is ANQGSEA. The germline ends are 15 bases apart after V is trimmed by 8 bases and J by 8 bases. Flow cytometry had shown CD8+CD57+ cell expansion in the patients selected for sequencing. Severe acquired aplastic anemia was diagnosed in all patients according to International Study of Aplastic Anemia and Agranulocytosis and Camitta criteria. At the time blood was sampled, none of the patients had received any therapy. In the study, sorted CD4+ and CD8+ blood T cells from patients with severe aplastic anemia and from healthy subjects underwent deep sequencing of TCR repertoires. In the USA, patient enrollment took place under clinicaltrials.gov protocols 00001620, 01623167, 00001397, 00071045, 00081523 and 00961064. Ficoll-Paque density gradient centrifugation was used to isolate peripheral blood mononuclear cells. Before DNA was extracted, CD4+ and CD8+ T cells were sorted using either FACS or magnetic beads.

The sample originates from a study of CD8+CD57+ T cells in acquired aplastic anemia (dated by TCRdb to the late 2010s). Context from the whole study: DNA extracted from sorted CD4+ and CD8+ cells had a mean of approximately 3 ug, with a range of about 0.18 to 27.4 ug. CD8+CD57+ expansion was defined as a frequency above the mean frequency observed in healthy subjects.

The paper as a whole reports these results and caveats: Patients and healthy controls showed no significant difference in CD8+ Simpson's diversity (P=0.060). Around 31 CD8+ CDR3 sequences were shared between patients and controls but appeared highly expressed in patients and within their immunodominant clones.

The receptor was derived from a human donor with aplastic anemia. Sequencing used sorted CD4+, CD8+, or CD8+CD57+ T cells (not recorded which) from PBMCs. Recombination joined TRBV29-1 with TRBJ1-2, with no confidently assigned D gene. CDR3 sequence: CSHLEGGGYTF. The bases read TGCAGCCACCTAGAGGGAGGGGGCTACACCTTC.